These T cell receptor beta chains were read from a single sample in a study of cytomegalovirus exposure and HLA in healthy donors. TCRdb's table, derived via immunoSEQ multiplex PCR, lists solely in-frame clones and lacks some. Among 160,000 or so clones listed, almost 80% were seen once. Sequencing was carried out using PBMCs. These receptors were obtained from a man aged 30 to 45 in good health and CMV-seronegative. Each CDR3 is given with its conserved first and last residue. A D gene is named only where the DNA matches it firmly. Clone size, where shown, is once, few, many, or a class for clones that have expanded.

D	size	V	J	CDR3	DNA
-	-	TRBV14	TRBJ1-2	CASSQDMAGYGYTF	TGTGCCAGCAGCCAAGATATGGCAGGGTATGGCTACACCTTC
-	-	TRBV7-9	TRBJ2-7	CSSGPGVYEQYF	TGTTCCAGCGGGCCGGGGGTCTACGAGCAGTACTTC
-	-	TRBV28	TRBJ1-5	CATGPGYHQPQHF	TGTGCCACAGGACCGGGATACCATCAGCCCCAGCATTTT
TRBD1	-	TRBV5-4	TRBJ2-7	CASSLTTGSYEQYF	TGTGCCAGCAGCCTGACGACAGGGTCCTACGAGCAGTACTTC
TRBD2	-	TRBV5-6	TRBJ2-5	CASRTSGMEETQYF	TGTGCCAGCAGGACTAGCGGGATGGAGGAGACCCAGTACTTC
TRBD1	-	TRBV6-5	TRBJ2-7	CASRRDRGTYEQYF	TGTGCCAGCAGGCGGGACAGGGGAACCTACGAGCAGTACTTC
-	-	TRBV10-2	TRBJ2-3	CASSDRLDPNTQYF	TGCGCCAGCAGTGATCGACTAGACCCCAATACGCAGTATTTT
-	-	TRBV19	TRBJ2-1	CASGGLAREQFF	TGTGCCAGCGGGGGGCTAGCTCGTGAGCAGTTCTTC
TRBD2	-	TRBV10-3	TRBJ2-7	CAISEISGEQYF	TGTGCCATCAGTGAAATTAGCGGGGAGCAGTACTTC
-	-	TRBV5-1	TRBJ2-7	CASSYRQELSEQYF	TGCGCCAGCAGCTACCGACAGGAACTCTCCGAGCAGTACTTC
-	-	TRBV28	TRBJ2-7	CASSLSAHYEQYF	TGTGCCAGCAGTTTGAGCGCTCACTACGAGCAGTACTTC
TRBD1	few	TRBV23-1	TRBJ1-1	CASSQSDRGWVAFF	TGCGCCAGCAGTCAAAGTGACAGGGGTTGGGTAGCTTTCTTT
TRBD2	-	TRBV29-1	TRBJ2-2	CSVPGLAGGNTGELFF	TGCAGCGTGCCGGGACTAGCGGGAGGGAACACCGGGGAGCTGTTTTTT
TRBD1	-	TRBV27	TRBJ1-2	CASSPGTGSAFRGYTF	TGTGCCAGCAGTCCGGGGACAGGCTCCGCGTTCCGTGGCTACACCTTC
TRBD1	-	TRBV11-1	TRBJ2-3	CASSLEPGQGADTQYF	TGTGCCAGCAGCTTAGAACCGGGACAGGGGGCAGATACGCAGTATTTT
-	few	TRBV6-5	TRBJ1-5	CASSKLPFGQPQHF	TGTGCCAGCAGTAAACTTCCATTCGGTCAGCCCCAGCATTTT
-	-	TRBV30	TRBJ1-1	CAWSSTPRDTEAFF	TGTGCCTGGAGTTCCACCCCTCGAGACACTGAAGCTTTCTTT
-	-	TRBV5-5	TRBJ2-7	CASSLVRASDYEQYF	TGTGCCAGCAGCTTGGTCAGGGCTAGCGACTACGAGCAGTACTTC
TRBD2	-	TRBV4-2	TRBJ2-3	CASSQDLAGAWGTQYF	TGTGCCAGCAGCCAAGATCTAGCGGGAGCTTGGGGGACGCAGTATTTT
-	-	TRBV19	TRBJ1-3	CASRDARGRNTIYF	TGTGCCAGTAGAGATGCCAGGGGTCGAAACACCATATATTTT